These 26 T cell receptor beta chains were all obtained from the same sample, sequenced in a study of blood T cells in healthy people across ages. Alongside a J-beta primer mix, a sample-barcoded 5' primer served in a second PCR lasting about 6 to 11 cycles. Each CDR3 protein gets one entry after TCRdb re-called the 5' RACE reads with MiXCR. The data contain about 1.8 million distinct CDR3 sequences, around half of them singletons. What was sequenced was blood. The receptor set was obtained from a woman in her thirties or forties in good health.

As for this clonotype: Mismatch with germline at one junction end may stem from a read error. This chain connects TRBV12-3 or TRBV12-4 to TRBJ1-5; TRBD1 might be the D (6 bases). The length of the CDR3 is 16 residues. This CDR3 is CANSPSGTMGIWPRHF. As DNA, the CDR3 is TGTGCCAACAGTCCGTCCGGGACAATGGGGATTTGGCCCCGGCATTTT.

This clonotype showed up just a few times. DNA of the CDR3: TGCAGCGTTGAAGGAGTAGCGGGGACCCAGAGCTCCTACAATGAGCAGTTCTTC. Protein product: CSVEGVAGTQSSYNEQFF. This chain links TRBV29-1 with TRBJ2-1; 8 bases align to TRBD2. V shed 1 base, J shed 0 bases, and the junction held 11 bases outside the gene matches. In germline, CDR1 is SQVTM, CDR2 ANQGSEA. CDR3 length: 18 amino acids.

This clonotype was counted only a few times. The J gene is TRBJ2-5, the V gene TRBV7-9, with 9 bases fitting TRBD1. V gave up 5 bases and J gave up 4 bases; unmatched junction bases: 2. CDR1 SEHNR and CDR2 FQNEAQ come from the germline V gene (reference sequence). This CDR3 region has 13 residues. The chain's CDR3 is CASSGTGPETQYF. CDR3 bases: TGTGCCAGCAGCGGGACAGGGCCAGAGACCCAGTACTTC. The full variable domain, in which reference TRBV7-9 and TRBJ2-5 provide the parts outside the CDR3, is DTGVSQNPRHKITKRGQNVTFRCDPISEHNRLYWYRQTLGQGPEFLTYFQNEAQLEKSRLLSDRFSAERPKGSFSTLEIQRTEQGDSAMYLCASSGTGPETQYFGPGTRLLVL.

The sample holds a few counts of this clonotype. The gene calls are TRBV3-1 and TRBJ2-6; D tentatively fits TRBD1 or TRBD2 (5 bases each). The germline V gene encodes CDR1 LGHDT and CDR2 YNNKEL (reference sequence). Deletions cut 5 bases from V and 0 bases from J, with 17 bases between. CDR3 length equals 18 residues. CDR3 residues: CASSFGTRLFSGANVLTF. The CDR3 coding sequence is TGTGCCAGCAGCTTCGGGACGAGGCTCTTCTCTGGGGCCAACGTCCTGACTTTC.

This clonotype was seen a few times. The chain is built from TRBV13 and TRBJ2-6; 14 bases align to TRBD2. The CDR3 runs 17 residues. Per the germline V gene, CDR1 is PRHDT and CDR2 is FYEKMQ (reference sequence). V lost 4 bases, J lost 2 bases, and 1 base stayed unmatched. DNA of the CDR3: TGTGCCAGCAGCTCGGGACTAGCGGGGGCTGGGGCCAACGTCCTGACTTTC. This translates into CASSSGLAGAGANVLTF.

The gene calls are TRBV10-3 and TRBJ2-7; 7 positions match TRBD1. Germline V lookup: CDR1 ENHRY, CDR2 SYGVKD. V lost 3 bases and J lost 2; bases outside the gene matches: 10. The CDR3 sequence is 16 residues long. CDR3 in amino acids: CAISDSQGSSPYEQYF. The CDR3 coding sequence is TGTGCCATCAGTGACTCACAGGGGTCGTCCCCCTACGAGCAGTACTTC.

A remark on this clonotype: A junction end diverges from the germline sequence, so it may reflect a read error. V gene TRBV20-1 combines with J gene TRBJ2-7; TRBD1 is a possible D gene (6 bases). CDR3 length: 14 residues. The germline V gene has CDR1 DFQATT and CDR2 SNEGSKA (reference sequence). In nucleotides, the CDR3 is TGCGGTGCTAGCAAACAGGGAAGCTCCTACGAGCAGTACTTC. Amino acid sequence: CGASKQGSSYEQYF.

The chain joins TRBV4-3 to TRBJ2-7; 9 bases map to TRBD1. Germline CDR1 is LGHNA and CDR2 is YSLEER. The J segment lost 0 bases and the V segment lost 0 bases, leaving 6 bases of the junction unmatched. The CDR3 loop spans 17 amino acids. The CDR3: CASSQDLDRGISYEQYF. DNA of the CDR3: TGCGCCAGCAGCCAAGATCTGGACAGGGGAATCTCCTACGAGCAGTACTTC.

This clonotype occurred once. V usage is TRBV27 and J usage is TRBJ1-6, with 7 bases identical to TRBD1. The germline gives CDR1 MNHEY, CDR2 SMNVEV (reference sequence). The CDR3 has 15 residues. V shed 6 bases and J 1 base; nucleotides not matched to a gene: 3. CDR3 protein: CASSRDRSYNSPLHF. The CDR3 region has the DNA TGTGCCAGCAGCCGGGACAGATCCTATAATTCACCCCTCCACTTT.

This clonotype was observed a handful of times. This chain joins TRBV7-2 and TRBJ2-6, with D possibly being TRBD1 (5 bases). The germline V gene has CDR1 SGHTA and CDR2 FQGNSA. Trimming removed 5 bases from V and 1 base from J, with 12 bases in between. The CDR3 sequence is 16 residues long. The CDR3 region is CASSRSTGSGANVLTF. The DNA of the CDR3 is TGTGCCAGCAGCCGCTCAACAGGATCTGGGGCCAACGTCCTGACTTTC. Using reference TRBV7-2 and TRBJ2-6 for the parts outside the CDR3, the full variable domain is GAGVSQSPSNKVTEKGKDVELRCDPISGHTALYWYRQSLGQGLEFLIYFQGNSAPDKSGLPSDRFSAERTGGSVSTLTIQRTQQEDSAVYLCASSRSTGSGANVLTFGAGSRLTVL.

This clonotype was detected a few times. V is TRBV29-1 and J is TRBJ2-5; the match to TRBD1 covers 7 bases. CDR1 and CDR2 (germline): SQVTM, ANQGSEA. The ends lost 3 bases at V and 11 bases at J; junction bases unmatched: 12. CDR3 size: 13 residues. The CDR3 region has the DNA TGCAGCGTTGACAGGGGGTCGGGCAATGAGCAGTACTTC. As protein: CSVDRGSGNEQYF.

The rearrangement links TRBV5-1 to TRBJ2-3; no definite D call. The ends were cut back, 4 bases at V and 2 bases at J, with 14 bases in the middle. Germline V lookup: CDR1 SGHRS, CDR2 YFSETQ. The CDR3 has 15 amino acids. CDR3 sequence reads: CASSPGWTATDTQYF. The CDR3 DNA is TGCGCCAGCAGCCCTGGGTGGACCGCCACAGATACGCAGTATTTT.

This rearrangement joins TRBV7-9 to TRBJ2-5; 7 positions agree with TRBD2. Trimming at V came to 5 bases and at J to 6 bases, leaving 9 bases not matched to a gene. Germline assignment: CDR1 SEHNR and CDR2 FQNEAQ (reference sequence). The CDR3 consists of 14 residues. CDR3: CASSASGGSKTQYF. CDR3 nucleotides: TGTGCCAGCAGCGCGTCGGGGGGAAGTAAGACCCAGTACTTC.

The rearrangement links TRBV5-1 to TRBJ1-2; D call uncertain. Germline V gene lookup returns CDR1 SGHRS and CDR2 YFSETQ. Deletions cut 4 bases from V and 2 bases from J, with 24 bases between. The CDR3 runs to 18 residues. The CDR3 sequence: CASSPSPRGPTNNYGYTF. CDR3 nucleotides: TGCGCCAGCAGCCCTTCCCCCCGAGGACCCACCAACAACTATGGCTACACCTTC.

The rearrangement uses TRBV7-8 and TRBJ1-6, with a possible D match to TRBD1 (5 bases). V was cut by 2 bases and J by 7 bases, with 12 bases left in between. Per germline, CDR1 SGHVS and CDR2 FQNEAQ. The CDR3 loop spans 15 amino acids. CDR3 sequence reads: CASSLSQGVNSPLHF. Written as DNA, the CDR3 is TGTGCCAGCAGCTTAAGCCAGGGTGTGAATTCACCCCTCCACTTT.

The rearrangement uses TRBV20-1 and TRBJ2-1, with TRBD2 identical over 7 bases. CDR3 size: 17 residues. The germline V gene has CDR1 DFQATT and CDR2 SNEGSKA (reference sequence). After removal of 2 bases from V and 2 bases from J, the junction contained 12 bases not matched to a gene. The CDR3 DNA is TGCAGTGCTAGACGACCCGGCGCGGGGGTCGCCTACAATGAGCAGTTCTTC. Translated, it gives CSARRPGAGVAYNEQFF.

This chain links TRBV15 with TRBJ1-2, with no clear D. CDR1 and CDR2 from the germline V gene are LNHNV and YYDKDF (reference sequence). CDR3 length: 14 amino acids. The V end lost 0 bases, the J end lost 8 bases, and 13 bases lay between the germline ends. CDR3 in DNA: TGTGCCACCAGCAGAGATAGAACATCAGTAGGCTACACCTTC. It yields the protein CATSRDRTSVGYTF.

The chain uses TRBV4-3 and TRBJ2-5; TRBD1 matches 7 bases. Unmatched junction bases numbered 18, after V lost 0 bases and J lost 11 bases. CDR1 and CDR2 from the germline V gene are LGHNA and YSLEER. This CDR3 is built from 17 residues. In DNA, the CDR3 is TGCGCCAGCAGCCAAGATTCGACAGGGAATATGAACAATGAGCAGTACTTC. This codes for CASSQDSTGNMNNEQYF.

This clonotype was detected only once. The rearrangement links TRBV5-1 to TRBJ1-6; 8 bases map to TRBD1. The germline V gene encodes CDR1 SGHRS and CDR2 YFSETQ. J was trimmed by 9 bases and V by 4 bases; bases with no gene match: 9. The CDR3 loop spans 15 amino acids. The DNA for the CDR3 is TGCGCCAGCAGCATGAATGGACAGGGAAGTTCACCCCTCCACTTT. Protein product: CASSMNGQGSSPLHF.

There are a few counts of this clonotype. CDR3 DNA: TGCGCCAGCAGTAAAGGGACAGGGTCAGATGAGCAGTTCTTC. Its protein is CASSKGTGSDEQFF. This sequence joins TRBV10-1 and TRBJ2-1; TRBD1 agrees at 9 bases. J gave up 8 bases and V 5 bases, and 7 bases lay outside the gene matches. The CDR3 spans 14 residues. From germline, CDR1 is WNHNN and CDR2 SYGVQD (reference sequence).

The chain joins TRBV3-1 to TRBJ2-1; 7 bases map to TRBD2. Germline loops: CDR1 LGHDT, CDR2 YNNKEL (reference sequence). The CDR3 consists of 22 residues. V lost 3 bases to trimming and J lost 7 bases; unmatched junction nucleotides: 30. The CDR3: CASSHLGVWGLSGTILGNEQFF. The CDR3 nucleotides read TGTGCCAGCAGCCACCTAGGCGTATGGGGATTATCCGGGACTATCCTTGGGAATGAGCAGTTCTTC.

The J gene is TRBJ1-5, the V gene TRBV4-3, with 7 positions matching TRBD1. With 3 bases clipped from V and 6 bases from J, the junction kept 2 bases outside the gene matches. The CDR3 length is 13 residues. Germline V CDR1 and CDR2: LGHNA, YSLEER. The DNA of the CDR3 is TGCGCCAGCAGCCATAACAGGGGTCAGCCCCAGCATTTT. This translates into CASSHNRGQPQHF.

The chain uses TRBV10-3 and TRBJ2-3; no reliable D call. Germline values: CDR1 ENHRY, CDR2 SYGVKD. The CDR3 sequence is 14 residues long. Trimming left V 2 bases short and J 1 base short, with 7 bases between. The CDR3 DNA reads TGTGCCATCAGTGAGGCTACTGGCACAGATACGCAGTATTTT. It encodes CAISEATGTDTQYF.

CDR3 protein: CASTSGGQGKRADTQYF. Written as DNA, the CDR3 is TGTGCCAGCACCTCCGGGGGACAGGGGAAGCGCGCAGATACGCAGTATTTT. V is TRBV28 and J is TRBJ2-3, with TRBD1 matching over 10 bases. Germline CDR1 is MDHEN and CDR2 is SYDVKM. V was clipped by 7 bases and J by 4 bases; unmatched bases: 14. The CDR3 has 17 amino acids.

This clonotype was recorded once. The chain joins TRBV20-1 to TRBJ1-2; D is perhaps TRBD1 (6 bases). CDR1 is DFQATT, CDR2 SNEGSKA, per germline (reference sequence). V lost 5 bases and J lost 6, with 19 bases in between. CDR3 length equals 14 residues. CDR3 DNA: TGCAGTGCTGGGCATCAGGGGATGGCAGATGGCTACACCTTC. Translating it yields CSAGHQGMADGYTF.

This clonotype was picked up one time. CDR3 region: CASSPGLGGPNNEQFF. In DNA, the CDR3 is TGCGCCAGCAGTCCCGGACTGGGCGGACCTAACAATGAGCAGTTCTTC. The V and J genes are TRBV5-1 and TRBJ2-1; D perhaps matches TRBD2 (5 bases). V was trimmed by 5 bases and J by 5 bases, leaving 20 bases between them. The CDR3 contains 16 residues. Per the germline V gene, CDR1 is SGHRS and CDR2 is YFSETQ. The full variable domain, with the rest looked up from reference TRBV5-1 and TRBJ2-1, is KAGVTQTPRYLIKTRGQQVTLSCSPISGHRSVSWYQQTPGQGLQFLFEYFSETQRNKGNFPGRFSGRQFSNSRSEMNVSTLELGDSALYLCASSPGLGGPNNEQFFGPGTRLTVL.